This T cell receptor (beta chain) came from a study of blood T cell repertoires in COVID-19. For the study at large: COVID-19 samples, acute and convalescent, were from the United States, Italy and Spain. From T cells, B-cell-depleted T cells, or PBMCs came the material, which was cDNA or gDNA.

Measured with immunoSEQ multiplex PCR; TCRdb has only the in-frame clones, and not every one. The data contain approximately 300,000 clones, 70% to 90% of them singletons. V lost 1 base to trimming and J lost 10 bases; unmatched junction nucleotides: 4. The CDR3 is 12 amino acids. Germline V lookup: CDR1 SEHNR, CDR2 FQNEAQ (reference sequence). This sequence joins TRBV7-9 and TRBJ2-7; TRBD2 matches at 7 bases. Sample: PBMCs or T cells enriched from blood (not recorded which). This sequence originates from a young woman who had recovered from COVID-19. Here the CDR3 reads CASSLDAGVQYF. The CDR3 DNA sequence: TGTGCCAGCAGCTTAGATGCGGGGGTTCAGTACTTC. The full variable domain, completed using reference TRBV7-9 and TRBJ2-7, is DTGVSQNPRHKITKRGQNVTFRCDPISEHNRLYWYRQTLGQGPEFLTYFQNEAQLEKSRLLSDRFSAERPKGSFSTLEIQRTEQGDSAMYLCASSLDAGVQYFGPGTRLTVT.